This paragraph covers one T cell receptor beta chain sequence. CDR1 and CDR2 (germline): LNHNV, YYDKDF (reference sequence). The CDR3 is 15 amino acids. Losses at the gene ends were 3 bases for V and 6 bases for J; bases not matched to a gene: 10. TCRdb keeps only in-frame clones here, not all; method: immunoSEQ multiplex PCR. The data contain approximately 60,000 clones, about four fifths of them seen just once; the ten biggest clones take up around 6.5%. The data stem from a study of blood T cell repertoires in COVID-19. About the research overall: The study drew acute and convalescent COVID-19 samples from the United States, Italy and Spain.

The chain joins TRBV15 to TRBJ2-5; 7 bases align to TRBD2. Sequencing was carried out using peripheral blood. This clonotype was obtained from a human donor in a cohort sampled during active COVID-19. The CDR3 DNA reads TGTGCCACCAGCAGCCTTGGGGGGGGGAGAAAGACCCAGTACTTC. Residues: CATSSLGGGRKTQYF.